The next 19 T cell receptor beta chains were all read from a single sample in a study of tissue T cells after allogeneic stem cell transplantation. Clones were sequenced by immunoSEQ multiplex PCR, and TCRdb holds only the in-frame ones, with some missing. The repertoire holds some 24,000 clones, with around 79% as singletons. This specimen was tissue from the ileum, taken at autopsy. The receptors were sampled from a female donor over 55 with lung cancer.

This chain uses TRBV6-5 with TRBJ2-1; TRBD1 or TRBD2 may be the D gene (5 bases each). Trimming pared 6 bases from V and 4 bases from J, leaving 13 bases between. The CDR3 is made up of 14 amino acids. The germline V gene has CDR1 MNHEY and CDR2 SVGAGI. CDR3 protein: CASRGDGPYNEQFF. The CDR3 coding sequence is TGTGCCAGCAGGGGGGACGGGCCTTACAATGAGCAGTTCTTC.

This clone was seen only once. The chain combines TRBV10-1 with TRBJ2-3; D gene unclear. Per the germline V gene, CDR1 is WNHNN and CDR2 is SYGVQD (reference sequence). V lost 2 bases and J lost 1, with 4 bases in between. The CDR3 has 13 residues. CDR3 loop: CASSEAGTDTQYF. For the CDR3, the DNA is TGCGCCAGCAGTGAGGCGGGCACAGATACGCAGTATTTT.

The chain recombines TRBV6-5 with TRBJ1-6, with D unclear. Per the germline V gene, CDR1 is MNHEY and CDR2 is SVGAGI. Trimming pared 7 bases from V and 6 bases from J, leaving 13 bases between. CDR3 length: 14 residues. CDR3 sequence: CASIQVGFNSPLHF. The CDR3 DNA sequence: TGTGCCAGCATCCAAGTCGGTTTTAATTCACCCCTCCACTTT.

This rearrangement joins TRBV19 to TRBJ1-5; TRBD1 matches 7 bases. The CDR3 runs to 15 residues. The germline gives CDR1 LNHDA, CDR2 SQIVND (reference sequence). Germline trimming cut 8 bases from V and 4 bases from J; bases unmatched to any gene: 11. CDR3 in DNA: TGTGCCAGTCTTGACAGGGACAGCAGTAATCAGCCCCAGCATTTT. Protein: CASLDRDSSNQPQHF.

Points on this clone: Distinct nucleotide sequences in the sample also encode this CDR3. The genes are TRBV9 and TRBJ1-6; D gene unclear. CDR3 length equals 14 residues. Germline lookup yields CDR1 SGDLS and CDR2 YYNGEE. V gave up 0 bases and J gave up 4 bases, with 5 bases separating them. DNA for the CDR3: TGTGCCAGCAGCGTAGACAGATATAATTCACCCCTCCACTTT. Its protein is CASSVDRYNSPLHF.

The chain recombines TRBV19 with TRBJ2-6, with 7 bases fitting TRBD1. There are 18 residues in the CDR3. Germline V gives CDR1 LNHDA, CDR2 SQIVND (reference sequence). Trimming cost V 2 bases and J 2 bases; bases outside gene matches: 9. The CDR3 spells CASSIFRQGSAGANVLTF. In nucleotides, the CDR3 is TGTGCCAGTAGTATATTTCGACAGGGTTCTGCTGGGGCCAACGTCCTGACTTTC.

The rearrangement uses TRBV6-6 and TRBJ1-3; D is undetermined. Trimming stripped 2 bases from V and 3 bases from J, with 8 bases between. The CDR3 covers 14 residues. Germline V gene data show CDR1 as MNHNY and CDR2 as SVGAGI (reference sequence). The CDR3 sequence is CASSYRTGGNTIYF. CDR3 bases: TGTGCCAGCAGTTACAGAACCGGTGGAAACACCATATATTTT.

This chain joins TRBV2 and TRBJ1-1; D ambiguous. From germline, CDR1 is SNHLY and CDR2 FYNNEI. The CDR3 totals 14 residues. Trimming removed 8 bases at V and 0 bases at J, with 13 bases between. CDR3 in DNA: TGTGCCAGCTTAGTCCCGACTGTGAACACTGAAGCTTTCTTT. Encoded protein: CASLVPTVNTEAFF.

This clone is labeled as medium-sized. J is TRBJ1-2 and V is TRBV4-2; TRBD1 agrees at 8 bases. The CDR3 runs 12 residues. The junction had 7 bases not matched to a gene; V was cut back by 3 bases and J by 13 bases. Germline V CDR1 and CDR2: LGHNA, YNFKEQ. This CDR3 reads CASSQDRVGLTF. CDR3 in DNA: TGTGCCAGCAGCCAGGACAGGGTGGGGCTCACCTTC.

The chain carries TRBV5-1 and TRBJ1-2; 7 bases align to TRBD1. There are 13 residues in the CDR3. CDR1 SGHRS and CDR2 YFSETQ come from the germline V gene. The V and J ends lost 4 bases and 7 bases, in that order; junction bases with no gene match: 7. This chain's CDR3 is CASSHGTASGYTF. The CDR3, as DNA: TGCGCCAGCAGCCATGGGACAGCCAGTGGCTACACCTTC.

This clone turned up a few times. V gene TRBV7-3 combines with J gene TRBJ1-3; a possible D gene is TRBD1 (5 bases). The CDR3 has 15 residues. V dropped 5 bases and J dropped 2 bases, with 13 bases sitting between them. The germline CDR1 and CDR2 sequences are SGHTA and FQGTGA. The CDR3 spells CASSPRGGTGNTIYF. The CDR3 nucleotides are TGTGCCAGCAGCCCACGCGGGGGGACTGGAAACACCATATATTTT.

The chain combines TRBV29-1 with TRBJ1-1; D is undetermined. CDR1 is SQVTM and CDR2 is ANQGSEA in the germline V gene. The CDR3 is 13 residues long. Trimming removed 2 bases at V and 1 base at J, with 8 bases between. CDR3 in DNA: TGCAGCGTTGAAAGGCCGGGGAACACTGAAGCTTTCTTT. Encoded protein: CSVERPGNTEAFF.

As DNA, the CDR3 is TGTGCCAGCAGTGAGTTGGGGGGAAACATTCAGTACTTC. Its translation: CASSELGGNIQYF. V usage is TRBV6-4 and J usage is TRBJ2-4, with D possibly TRBD2 on 6 matching bases. The V gene's germline CDR1 is MRHNA and CDR2 SNTAGT. The CDR3 is 13 residues long. V was pared by 3 bases and J by 6 bases, with 9 bases between.

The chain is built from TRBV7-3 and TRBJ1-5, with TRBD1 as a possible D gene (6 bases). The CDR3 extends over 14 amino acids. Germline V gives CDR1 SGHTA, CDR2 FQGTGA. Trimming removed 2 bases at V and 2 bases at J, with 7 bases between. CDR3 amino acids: CASSLAGGNQPQHF. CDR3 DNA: TGTGCCAGCAGCTTAGCAGGGGGCAATCAGCCCCAGCATTTT. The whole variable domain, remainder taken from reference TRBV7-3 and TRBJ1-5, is GAGVSQTPSNKVTEKGKYVELRCDPISGHTALYWYRQSLGQGPEFLIYFQGTGAADDSGLPNDRFFAVRPEGSVSTLKIQRTERGDSAVYLCASSLAGGNQPQHFGDGTRLSIL.

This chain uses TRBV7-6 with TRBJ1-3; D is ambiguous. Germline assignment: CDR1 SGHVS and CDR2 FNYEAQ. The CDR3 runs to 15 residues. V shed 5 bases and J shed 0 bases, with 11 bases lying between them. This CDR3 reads CASSPRRSSGNTIYF. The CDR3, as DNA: TGTGCCAGCAGCCCCCGCCGGAGCTCTGGAAACACCATATATTTT.

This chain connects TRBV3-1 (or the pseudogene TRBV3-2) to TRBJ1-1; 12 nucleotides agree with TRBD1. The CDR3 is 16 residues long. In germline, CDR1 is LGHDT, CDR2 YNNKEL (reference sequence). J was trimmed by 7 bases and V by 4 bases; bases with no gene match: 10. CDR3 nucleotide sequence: TGTGCCAGCAGCCCCCCTGTGGGGACAGGGGGCATTGAAGCTTTCTTT. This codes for CASSPPVGTGGIEAFF.

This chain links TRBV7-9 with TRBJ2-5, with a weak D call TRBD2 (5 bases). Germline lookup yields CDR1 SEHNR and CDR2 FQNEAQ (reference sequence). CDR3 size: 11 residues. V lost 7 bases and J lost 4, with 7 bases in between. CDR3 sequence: CASTRGETQYF. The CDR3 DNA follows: TGTGCCAGCACACGGGGAGAGACCCAGTACTTC.

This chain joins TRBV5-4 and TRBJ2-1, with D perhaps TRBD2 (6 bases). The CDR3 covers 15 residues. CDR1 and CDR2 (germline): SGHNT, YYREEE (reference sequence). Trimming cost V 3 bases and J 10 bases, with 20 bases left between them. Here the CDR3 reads CASSSSFSGLREQFF. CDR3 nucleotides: TGTGCCAGCAGCTCGAGTTTCAGCGGACTACGGGAGCAGTTCTTC.

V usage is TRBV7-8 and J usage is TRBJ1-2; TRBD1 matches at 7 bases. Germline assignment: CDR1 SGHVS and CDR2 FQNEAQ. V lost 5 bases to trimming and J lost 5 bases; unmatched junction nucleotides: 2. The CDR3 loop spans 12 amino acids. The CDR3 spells CASSQQGYGYTF. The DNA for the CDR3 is TGTGCCAGCAGCCAACAGGGGTATGGCTACACCTTC.